The rows below give T cell receptor beta chains drawn from one sample of a study of T cells in Graves' hyperthyroidism and ophthalmopathy. From the multiplex PCR reads, TCRdb called clonotypes with MiXCR, one entry per CDR3 protein. The sample yields under 700,000 distinct CDR3 sequences, around 46% seen once. Sequenced: peripheral blood or thyroid tissue (not recorded which). All receptors derive from a woman younger than 30 with Graves' hyperthyroidism. Both conserved end residues are part of each CDR3. Fields, in order: CDR3 length, clone size, D gene, V gene, J gene, CDR3 protein, CDR3 DNA. D genes are given only for firm matches. A row's size may be missing; if present it is once, few, many or a size class.

12	NA	NA	TRBV20-1	TRBJ2-7	CSARDSLDEQYF	TGCAGTGCTAGGGACTCTCTCGACGAGCAGTACTTC
14	once	NA	TRBV7-6	TRBJ2-7	CASSEGGHSYEQYF	TGTGCCAGCTCCGAAGGCGGGCACTCCTACGAGCAGTACTTC
16	NA	TRBD2	TRBV19	TRBJ2-2	CASSSTSGRAPGELFF	TGTGCCAGCAGCTCGACTAGCGGGAGGGCCCCGGGGGAGCTGTTTTTT
18	few	TRBD2	TRBV9	TRBJ2-2	CASSVPPGLATGTGELFF	TGTGCCAGCAGCGTACCGCCGGGACTAGCAACCGGCACCGGGGAGCTGTTTTTT
15	few	TRBD1	TRBV6-9	TRBJ1-2	CASSYSLDREHGYTF	TGTGCCAGCAGTTATTCACTGGACAGGGAACATGGCTACACCTTC
15	few	NA	TRBV20-1	TRBJ1-6	CSARMPSSYNSPLHF	TGCAGTGCTAGGATGCCCAGCTCCTATAATTCACCCCTCCACTTT
12	many	NA	TRBV7-2	TRBJ1-1	CASSFRETEAFF	TGTGCCAGCAGCTTCCGGGAAACTGAAGCTTTCTTT
15	few	NA	TRBV7-2	TRBJ1-5	CASSLQQGSNQPQHF	TGTGCCAGCAGCTTACAGCAGGGTAGCAATCAGCCCCAGCATTTT
15	NA	NA	TRBV25-1	TRBJ1-1	CASSELDRPNTEAFF	TGTGCCAGCAGTGAACTTGACAGACCGAACACTGAAGCTTTCTTT
15	NA	NA	TRBV11-2	TRBJ1-2	CASSNRGGRVYGYTF	TGTGCCAGCAGTAACCGCGGGGGGCGAGTCTATGGCTACACCTTC
12	NA	TRBD1	TRBV2	TRBJ2-5	CASSKQGGTQYF	TGTGCCAGCAGCAAACAGGGGGGGACCCAGTACTTC
14	NA	TRBD2	TRBV20-1	TRBJ2-7	CSAVTSGPIYEQYF	TGCAGTGCTGTGACTAGCGGGCCGATTTACGAGCAGTACTTC
17	NA	TRBD2	TRBV9	TRBJ2-7	CASSVGDSGPPYYEQYF	TGTGCCAGCAGCGTAGGCGATAGCGGGCCACCTTACTACGAGCAGTACTTC
14	few	NA	TRBV7-2	TRBJ1-5	CASSVRGSNQPQHF	TGTGCCAGCAGCGTGAGGGGTAGCAATCAGCCCCAGCATTTT
13	few	TRBD1	TRBV20-1	TRBJ1-2	CSAPTGQRDGYTF	TGCAGTGCTCCGACAGGGCAAAGGGATGGCTACACCTTC
8	NA	NA	TRBV29-1	TRBJ1-2	CSAWDYTF	TGCAGCGCTTGGGACTACACCTTC
13	NA	NA	TRBV5-1	TRBJ1-1	CTSRLQGNTEAFF	TGCACCAGCAGACTTCAGGGGAACACTGAAGCTTTCTTT
15	NA	TRBD1	TRBV12-3/TRBV12-4	TRBJ1-6	CASSRDRATNSPLHF	TGTGCCAGCAGCCGCGACAGGGCCACTAATTCACCCCTCCACTTT
13	NA	NA	TRBV29-1	TRBJ1-5	CSLRDLSNQPQHF	TGCAGCTTGCGAGATCTTAGCAATCAGCCCCAGCATTTT
12	NA	TRBD1	TRBV10-3	TRBJ2-7	CAISLGQDEQYF	TGTGCCATCAGTCTCGGACAGGACGAGCAGTACTTC
16	NA	TRBD1	TRBV9	TRBJ1-6	CASSASHRGENSPLHF	TGTGCCAGCAGCGCCTCCCACAGGGGAGAGAATTCACCCCTCCACTTT
14	NA	NA	TRBV7-9	TRBJ2-2	CASKPGISTGELFF	TGTGCCAGCAAACCAGGGATTTCCACCGGGGAGCTGTTTTTT
14	NA	NA	TRBV7-3	TRBJ2-7	CASSGGPSSYEQYF	TGTGCCAGCAGCGGGGGACCAAGCTCCTACGAGCAGTACTTC
15	many	NA	TRBV10-3	TRBJ2-6	CAISRERTGANVLTF	TGTGCCATCTCCAGGGAAAGGACGGGGGCCAACGTCCTGACTTTC
12	NA	NA	TRBV20-1	TRBJ1-1	CSAREGKTEAFF	TGCAGTGCTAGAGAGGGGAAGACTGAAGCTTTCTTT
15	few	TRBD1	TRBV2	TRBJ1-5	CASSTGGAGNQPQHF	TGTGCCAGCAGTACAGGGGGCGCGGGCAATCAGCCCCAGCATTTT
13	NA	NA	TRBV3-1	TRBJ2-7	CASSQDWAIERYF	TGTGCCAGCAGCCAAGATTGGGCCATCGAGCGGTACTTC
15	NA	NA	TRBV20-1	TRBJ1-4	CSARDGWGTNEKLFF	TGCAGTGCTAGAGACGGCTGGGGAACTAATGAAAAACTGTTTTTT
15	NA	NA	TRBV7-3	TRBJ2-2	CASSGPGPNTGELFF	TGTGCCAGCAGCGGACCGGGACCAAACACCGGGGAGCTGTTTTTT
12	once	NA	TRBV19	TRBJ2-7	CASSGWDDEQYF	TGTGCCAGTAGTGGGTGGGACGACGAGCAGTACTTC
12	NA	NA	TRBV2	TRBJ1-2	CASSHGGNGYTF	TGTGCCAGCAGTCATGGGGGCAATGGCTACACCTTC
16	few	TRBD2	TRBV7-9	TRBJ2-7	CASSLGLADYSYEQYF	TGTGCCAGCAGCCTCGGACTAGCGGATTACTCCTACGAGCAGTACTTC
14	NA	TRBD2	TRBV5-4	TRBJ2-5	CASSQLAGLETQYF	TGTGCCAGCAGCCAACTAGCGGGATTGGAGACCCAGTACTTC
19	NA	TRBD1	TRBV24-1	TRBJ2-6	CATSDAPGTGDSGANVLTF	TGTGCCACCAGTGACGCTCCCGGGACAGGGGACTCTGGGGCCAACGTCCTGACTTTC
13	many	NA	TRBV20-1	TRBJ1-1	CSAWRGMATEAFF	TGCAGTGCGTGGAGGGGGATGGCCACTGAAGCTTTCTTT
16	many	NA	TRBV7-8	TRBJ2-7	CASSVTWVSSRYEQYF	TGTGCCAGCAGCGTAACCTGGGTAAGCAGCCGCTACGAGCAGTACTTC
14	NA	NA	TRBV7-3	TRBJ1-1	CASSQGGRNTEAFF	TGTGCCAGCAGCCAGGGAGGGCGTAACACTGAAGCTTTCTTT
15	few	TRBD1	TRBV9	TRBJ2-5	CASSFAQGKAETQYF	TGTGCCAGCAGCTTTGCACAGGGGAAGGCAGAGACCCAGTACTTC
13	many	NA	TRBV29-1	TRBJ2-5	CSGRGSSQETQYF	TGCAGCGGAAGAGGGTCCAGCCAAGAGACCCAGTACTTC
13	NA	NA	TRBV20-1	TRBJ1-5	CSASDGGGQPQHF	TGCAGTGCTAGCGACGGGGGCGGCCAGCCCCAGCATTTT
14	many	NA	TRBV29-1	TRBJ1-1	CSVLTGTPNTEAFF	TGCAGCGTTCTAACCGGGACGCCGAACACTGAAGCTTTCTTT
15	NA	NA	TRBV4-2	TRBJ1-1	CASSQDLWANTEAFF	TGTGCCAGCAGCCAAGATCTTTGGGCGAACACTGAAGCTTTCTTT
15	few	NA	TRBV9	TRBJ2-5	CASSQDSRVQETQYF	TGTGCCAGCAGCCAAGACTCCAGGGTGCAAGAGACCCAGTACTTC
13	NA	NA	TRBV10-3	TRBJ1-6	CAIQGQENSPLHF	TGTGCCATCCAAGGGCAGGAGAATTCACCCCTCCACTTT
15	few	NA	TRBV7-6	TRBJ2-7	CASSPQGGTSYEQYF	TGTGCCAGCAGCCCTCAGGGGGGGACCTCCTACGAGCAGTACTTC
15	NA	NA	TRBV20-1	TRBJ2-7	CSARDYSDSRAEQYF	TGCAGTGCTAGAGATTACAGCGACAGTCGGGCCGAGCAGTACTTC
11	once	NA	TRBV2	TRBJ1-2	CARAGNYGYTF	TGTGCCAGGGCCGGTAACTATGGCTACACCTTC